A single sample is the source of the 18 T cell receptor beta chains below, sequenced in a study of blood T cell repertoires in COVID-19. Here immunoSEQ multiplex PCR was the method, and the copy in TCRdb shows in-frame clones only, minus some. The repertoire holds under 350,000 clones, about 82% seen once, with around 7.2% in the top ten. Sequencing was carried out using peripheral blood. These receptors were taken from a human donor in a cohort sampled during active COVID-19.

The chain has TRBV29-1 and TRBJ2-5; 7 bases are shared with TRBD1. The germline gives CDR1 SQVTM, CDR2 ANQGSEA. V dropped 5 bases and J dropped 5; count of bases not matched to a gene: 17. This CDR3 is 16 amino acids long. The CDR3 reads CSVRPPGPGGGETQYF. CDR3 sequence (DNA): TGCAGCGTTCGGCCTCCCGGACCAGGGGGTGGGGAGACCCAGTACTTC. The complete variable domain, with remaining parts taken from reference TRBV29-1 and TRBJ2-5, reads SAVISQKPSRDICQRGTSLTIQCQVDSQVTMMFWYRQQPGQSLTLIATANQGSEATYESGFVIDKFPISRPNLTFSTLTVSNMSPEDSSIYLCSVRPPGPGGGETQYFGPGTRLLVL.

This clone has more than one count but fewer than ten. The limits of the CDR3 on the DNA are not certain, so only TCRdb's listed CDR3 is given. This chain links TRBV3-1 (or the pseudogene TRBV3-2) with TRBJ2-3; TRBD2, as called in the table, went unchecked against the DNA. Germline CDR1 LGHDT, CDR2 YNNKEL (reference sequence). Including both end residues, the CDR3 is 13 amino acids long. CDR3 amino acids: CASSQVASGSRYF.

This clone appeared once. V is TRBV28 and J is TRBJ2-3; TRBD2 agrees at 8 bases. Trimming removed 9 bases from V and 4 bases from J; junction bases left unmatched: 12. The CDR3 runs 15 residues. From germline, CDR1 is MDHEN and CDR2 SYDVKM. The CDR3 spells CASSVAGYRPDTQYF. The DNA for the CDR3 is TGTGCCAGTTCAGTAGCGGGATATCGGCCAGATACGCAGTATTTT.

The chain carries TRBV7-3 and TRBJ1-2; 8 nucleotides align to TRBD1. The CDR3 contains 13 residues. Trimming removed 2 bases from V and 7 bases from J; junction bases left unmatched: 3. Germline V lookup: CDR1 SGHTA, CDR2 FQGTGA. DNA of the CDR3: TGTGCCAGCAGCTTAGGACAGGGAGGTGGCTACACCTTC. It encodes CASSLGQGGGYTF.

This clone was observed once. The rearrangement links TRBV6-2 or TRBV6-3 to TRBJ2-2; 9 bases are a match to TRBD1. From germline, CDR1 is MNHEY and CDR2 SVGEGT. The CDR3 runs to 13 residues. Trimming took 4 bases from V and 6 from J; bases not matched to a gene: 0. The CDR3 region has the DNA TGTGCCAGCAGTTGGACAGGGGCCGGGGAGCTGTTTTTT. It yields the protein CASSWTGAGELFF.

This chain connects TRBV18 to TRBJ1-5, with 9 positions matching TRBD1. The CDR3 sequence is 15 residues long. Looked up from germline, CDR1 is KGHSH and CDR2 is LQKENI. V shed 6 bases and J 3 bases; nucleotides not matched to a gene: 6. The CDR3 protein is CASSPTGGINQPQHF. CDR3 bases: TGTGCCAGCTCCCCCACAGGGGGCATCAATCAGCCCCAGCATTTT.

The CDR3 is CASSSGTVKYYNSPLHF. The CDR3 DNA is TGTGCCAGCAGCTCAGGGACAGTAAAATACTATAATTCACCCCTCCACTTT. The chain has TRBV5-5 and TRBJ1-6; 7 bases align to TRBD1. With V trimmed by 3 bases and J by 3 bases, 9 bases remained unmatched. CDR1 is SGHKS and CDR2 is YYEKEE in the germline V gene (reference sequence). This CDR3 region has 17 residues.

The chain employs TRBV24-1 and TRBJ2-6; no firm D call. V lost 5 bases and J lost 0, with 19 bases in between. The CDR3 runs 19 residues. Germline assignment: CDR1 KGHDR and CDR2 SFDVKD. The CDR3 region is CATSGVSGEVISGANVLTF. DNA of the CDR3: TGTGCCACCAGTGGGGTCTCCGGAGAAGTCATCTCTGGGGCCAACGTCCTGACTTTC.

The rearrangement joins TRBV19 to TRBJ1-5; no reliable D call. V was pared by 4 bases and J by 5 bases, with 12 bases between. Germline CDR1 reads LNHDA; CDR2 reads SQIVND (reference sequence). CDR3 size: 14 residues. CDR3 sequence reads: CASSTTVWDQPQHF. The CDR3 bases are TGTGCCAGTAGTACTACAGTGTGGGATCAGCCCCAGCATTTT.

The genes are TRBV4-1 and TRBJ2-2, with D possibly matching TRBD1 (5 bases). The germline V gene has CDR1 MGHRA and CDR2 YSYEKL. Trimming pared 0 bases from V and 3 bases from J, leaving 14 bases between. CDR3 size: 17 residues. The CDR3 nucleotides read TGCGCCAGCAGCCAAGATCGTAGAAGGGGATACACCGGGGAGCTGTTTTTT. Its protein is CASSQDRRRGYTGELFF.

The chain has TRBV5-1 and TRBJ2-1, with D possibly TRBD1 on 5 matching bases. Between the trimmed V and J ends, which lost 2 bases and 3 bases, there was a span of 12 bases. CDR3 length equals 15 residues. CDR1 and CDR2 (germline): SGHRS, YFSETQ. In DNA form, the CDR3 reads TGCGCCAGCAGCTTAACAGGTATGGGCTACAATGAGCAGTTCTTC. This encodes CASSLTGMGYNEQFF.

Written as DNA, the CDR3 is TGTGCCAGCAGTGAGCAAGCAAGACTTCTAAATGAGCAGTTCTTC. Protein product: CASSEQARLLNEQFF. V is TRBV6-1 and J is TRBJ2-1; D is unresolved. V shed 3 bases and J shed 7 bases, with 16 bases lying between them. CDR3 length equals 15 residues. Germline V gene data show CDR1 as MNHNS and CDR2 as SASEGT.

The chain combines TRBV3-1 (or the pseudogene TRBV3-2) with TRBJ1-2, with TRBD1 as a possible D gene (5 bases). The CDR3 consists of 14 residues. V was clipped by 1 base and J by 5 bases, with 11 bases between them. Germline V gene sequence: CDR1 LGHDT, CDR2 YNNKEL (reference sequence). For the CDR3, the DNA is TGTGCCAGCAGCCAAGTTGGGGGGATTTATGGCTACACCTTC. Encoded protein: CASSQVGGIYGYTF.

This clone was seen more than once but under ten times. V is TRBV6-4 and J is TRBJ1-1; D is perhaps TRBD1 (5 bases). Germline V lookup: CDR1 MRHNA, CDR2 SNTAGT. The CDR3 totals 13 residues. V shed 2 bases and J shed 4 bases, with 8 bases lying between them. CDR3 DNA sequence: TGTGCCAGCAGTGACGGGAGGGGCACTGAAGCTTTCTTT. Its translation is CASSDGRGTEAFF.

The J gene is TRBJ2-2, the V gene TRBV5-1, with D possibly being TRBD1 (6 bases). Trimming stripped 2 bases from V and 0 bases from J, with 8 bases between. The CDR3 has 15 residues. Germline loops: CDR1 SGHRS, CDR2 YFSETQ. The CDR3: CASSFRTANTGELFF. The CDR3 region has the DNA TGCGCCAGCAGCTTTAGGACAGCGAACACCGGGGAGCTGTTTTTT.

This clone showed up just a few times. The chain carries TRBV6-1 and TRBJ2-5; TRBD1 aligns across 8 bases. Germline CDR1 is MNHNS and CDR2 is SASEGT. The CDR3 totals 14 residues. Trimming took 5 bases from V and 4 from J; bases not matched to a gene: 6. CDR3 bases: TGTGCCAGCAGTTCCGGGACAGGCAGAGAGACCCAGTACTTC. As protein: CASSSGTGRETQYF.

The chain joins TRBV6-2 or TRBV6-3 to TRBJ1-2; 8 bases match TRBD1. CDR1 is MNHEY and CDR2 is SVGEGT in the germline V gene. The CDR3 is made up of 12 amino acids. After removal of 6 bases from V and 4 bases from J, the junction contained 1 base not matched to a gene. CDR3 in amino acids: CASSGQGYGYTF. The CDR3 coding sequence is TGTGCCAGCAGCGGACAGGGCTATGGCTACACCTTC.

The table lists this clone with a count of one. DNA of the CDR3: TGTGCCATCAAACAGAATGACAGGCAAAACACTGAAGCTTTCTTT. Translated, it gives CAIKQNDRQNTEAFF. J is TRBJ1-1 and V is TRBV10-3; D perhaps matches TRBD1 (6 bases). The CDR3 sequence is 15 residues long. The germline CDR1 and CDR2 sequences are ENHRY and SYGVKD. The V gene lost 7 bases and the J gene lost 2 bases, with 17 bases spanning the gap.